The rows below give T cell receptor beta chains drawn from one sample of a study of cytomegalovirus exposure and HLA in healthy donors. Measured with immunoSEQ multiplex PCR; TCRdb has only the in-frame clones, and not every one. The sample has roughly 13,000 clones, approximately 57% seen once; the top ten hold roughly 18%. What was sequenced was PBMCs. These receptors all come from a woman between 45 and 60 years old in good health and CMV-seropositive. Each CDR3 is given with its conserved first and last residue. A D gene is named only where the DNA matches it firmly. For some rows the clone size is stated as once, few or many, or as a class when expanded; others skip it.

cdr3_length,d_call,clone_size,v_call,j_call,cdr3_aa
14,NA,NA,TRBV5-1,TRBJ2-5,CASSLALTKETQYF
11,NA,NA,TRBV30,TRBJ1-2,CACGTPGGYTF
15,TRBD1,few,TRBV6-1,TRBJ1-5,CASSTDRGRSQPQHF
15,TRBD2,NA,TRBV4-2,TRBJ2-7,CASSQGAGGPGEQYF
15,NA,NA,TRBV25-1,TRBJ2-3,CASSEWLESTDTQYF
16,TRBD1,NA,TRBV29-1,TRBJ1-1,CSVATISGQRNTEAFF
13,NA,NA,TRBV29-1,TRBJ2-4,CSAINIAKNIQYF
11,TRBD2,once,TRBV30,TRBJ2-1,CAWRPAGVVFF
16,TRBD2,once,TRBV4-3,TRBJ2-3,CASSQVAGGGTDTQYF
13,NA,NA,TRBV6-4,TRBJ2-3,CASSAESTDTQYF
13,NA,few,TRBV6-5,TRBJ1-6,CASSYSLSSPLHF
15,NA,NA,TRBV30,TRBJ1-5,CAWSGRGGINQPQHF
14,NA,NA,TRBV11-2,TRBJ2-1,CASSLDRGSDEQFF
14,NA,NA,TRBV10-2,NA,CASSEARGTYEQYF
11,NA,NA,TRBV2,TRBJ1-2,CASLGGKGYTF
14,NA,NA,TRBV5-1,TRBJ2-7,CASSDGSTLDEQYF
11,NA,NA,TRBV20-1,TRBJ2-4,CSATMGGIQYF
14,TRBD2,few,TRBV5-1,TRBJ2-3,CASSLGTSRNTQYF
14,NA,NA,TRBV7-6,TRBJ1-1,CASSSNVGGTEAFF
16,NA,few,TRBV4-3,TRBJ2-3,CASSLDYAASTDTQYF
14,NA,NA,TRBV6-1,TRBJ1-1,CASSDSGRVSEAFF
14,NA,NA,TRBV18,TRBJ1-5,CASSQAGLNQPQHF
17,TRBD1,few,TRBV4-2,TRBJ1-1,CASSPGGRDRGLTEAFF
16,TRBD1,NA,TRBV10-3,TRBJ2-7,CAISEAGDSKRGEQYF
14,TRBD1,NA,TRBV5-1,TRBJ2-7,CASSLTQGAYEQYF
14,NA,NA,TRBV28,TRBJ1-1,CASSPGLLNTEAFF
14,NA,NA,TRBV6-1,TRBJ2-2,CASSDYRDTGELFF
13,NA,NA,TRBV10-2,TRBJ1-5,CASLGSVSQPQHF
15,TRBD2,NA,TRBV9,TRBJ2-1,CASGRGSESYNEQFF
15,NA,few,TRBV4-2,TRBJ2-7,CASSQEGQGSHEQYF
11,NA,NA,TRBV28,TRBJ2-7,CASSDPGEQYF
16,NA,NA,TRBV4-2,TRBJ1-5,CASSQDAAGDYQPQHF
13,TRBD2,few,TRBV29-1,TRBJ2-7,CSVGTSGSYEQYF
15,TRBD1,NA,TRBV7-2,TRBJ2-3,CASSRDRGGTDTQYF
14,NA,NA,TRBV7-6,TRBJ1-5,CASSLRGGNQPQHF
15,TRBD1,few,TRBV6-5,TRBJ1-1,CASRPRQGSITEAFF
12,NA,NA,TRBV15,TRBJ1-2,CATSRVKGGYTF
17,TRBD2,once,TRBV5-4,TRBJ2-6,CASSLPAGGTGANVLTF
13,NA,NA,TRBV29-1,TRBJ2-5,CSVARGTQETQYF
13,NA,once,TRBV6-5,TRBJ2-7,CASSIGVSYEQYF